Following are 21 T cell receptor beta chains from one sample sequenced in a study of cytomegalovirus exposure and HLA in healthy donors. The PCR employed 60 Vbeta primers together with 13 Jbeta primers. Profiled with immunoSEQ multiplex PCR; TCRdb holds only in-frame clones, not every one. The repertoire holds 170,000 or so clones, with 80% as singletons. The sequencing sample was made of PBMCs. These receptors came from a young man in good health and CMV-seropositive.

The gene calls are TRBV6-1 and TRBJ2-7; TRBD1 agrees at 7 bases. CDR3 length equals 13 residues. CDR1 and CDR2 (germline): MNHNS, SASEGT. The J segment lost 3 bases and the V segment lost 4 bases, leaving 3 bases of the junction unmatched. The DNA of the CDR3 is TGTGCCAGCAGTGTGGACAGGAACTACGAGCAGTACTTC. Translated, it gives CASSVDRNYEQYF.

The chain uses TRBV7-8 and TRBJ1-5; 7 bases are shared with TRBD1. Germline CDR1 reads SGHVS; CDR2 reads FQNEAQ. This CDR3 is 16 amino acids long. J was trimmed by 7 bases and V by 1 base; bases with no gene match: 10. This CDR3 reads CASSLGRRQGVQPQHF. CDR3 DNA: TGTGCCAGCAGCTTAGGTCGTCGGCAGGGGGTACAGCCCCAGCATTTT.

The chain joins TRBV11-1 to TRBJ2-2, with 11 bases lining up with TRBD2. The germline V gene has CDR1 SGHAT and CDR2 FQDESV (reference sequence). The ends lost 3 bases at V and 7 bases at J; junction bases unmatched: 10. This CDR3 is built from 17 residues. CDR3 sequence (DNA): TGTGCCAGCAGCTTGGATCAGCCAGGACTAGCGGGCGGGGAGCTGTTTTTT. It codes for CASSLDQPGLAGGELFF.

CDR3: CASSIVEGQGVYQPQHF. The CDR3 region has the DNA TGTGCCAGTAGTATAGTTGAGGGACAGGGGGTTTATCAGCCCCAGCATTTT. The rearrangement uses TRBV19 and TRBJ1-5; 11 nucleotides agree with TRBD1. Germline assignment: CDR1 LNHDA and CDR2 SQIVND (reference sequence). The CDR3 has 17 residues. Trimming at V came to 1 base and at J to 5 bases, leaving 7 bases not matched to a gene. Complete variable domain (other parts from reference TRBV19 and TRBJ1-5): DGGITQSPKYLFRKEGQNVTLSCEQNLNHDAMYWYRQDPGQGLRLIYYSQIVNDFQKGDIAEGYSVSREKKESFPLTVTSAQKNPTAFYLCASSIVEGQGVYQPQHFGDGTRLSIL.

This clone turned up a few times. V and J are TRBV18 and TRBJ2-5; 11 bases align to TRBD2. The CDR3 covers 15 residues. The J segment lost 3 bases and the V segment lost 5 bases, leaving 5 bases of the junction unmatched. Germline V CDR1 and CDR2: KGHSH, LQKENI. The CDR3 region is CASSTSGSEEETQYF. The CDR3 nucleotides read TGTGCCAGCTCAACTAGCGGGAGTGAGGAAGAGACCCAGTACTTC. The complete variable domain, with remaining parts taken from reference TRBV18 and TRBJ2-5, reads NAGVMQNPRHLVRRRGQEARLRCSPMKGHSHVYWYRQLPEEGLKFMVYLQKENIIDESGMPKERFSAEFPKEGPSILRIQQVVRGDSAAYFCASSTSGSEEETQYFGPGTRLLVL.

The J gene is TRBJ2-1, the V gene TRBV5-1; weak D call: TRBD1 (5 bases). Germline CDR1 reads SGHRS; CDR2 reads YFSETQ. The germline V and J ends were trimmed by 0 bases and 0 bases, with 19 bases remaining between them. There are 19 residues in the CDR3. The CDR3 spells CASSLGAGPLKSSYNEQFF. DNA of the CDR3: TGCGCCAGCAGCTTGGGAGCAGGGCCCCTCAAAAGCTCCTACAATGAGCAGTTCTTC. The full variable domain, its missing parts supplied by reference TRBV5-1 and TRBJ2-1, is KAGVTQTPRYLIKTRGQQVTLSCSPISGHRSVSWYQQTPGQGLQFLFEYFSETQRNKGNFPGRFSGRQFSNSRSEMNVSTLELGDSALYLCASSLGAGPLKSSYNEQFFGPGTRLTVL.

This clone has a handful of counts. The chain has TRBV14 and TRBJ1-1, with D possibly being TRBD1 (6 bases). V lost 2 bases and J lost 0, with 10 bases in between. This CDR3 comprises 15 residues. Germline assignment: CDR1 SGHDN and CDR2 FVKESK. For the CDR3, the DNA is TGTGCCAGCAGCCAAAAGGACAGCTTGAACACTGAAGCTTTCTTT. Its protein product is CASSQKDSLNTEAFF.

The rearrangement uses TRBV7-2 and TRBJ1-3; D is possibly TRBD1 (5 bases). Trimming took off 1 base at V and 5 bases at J, with 12 bases between the two ends. Germline values: CDR1 SGHTA, CDR2 FQGNSA. This CDR3 spans 15 amino acids. Here the CDR3 DNA reads TGTGCCAGCAGCTTAGAAGTTAGGACACGAAACACCATATATTTT. Protein: CASSLEVRTRNTIYF. Full variable domain (rest looked up from reference TRBV7-2 and TRBJ1-3): GAGVSQSPSNKVTEKGKDVELRCDPISGHTALYWYRQSLGQGLEFLIYFQGNSAPDKSGLPSDRFSAERTGGSVSTLTIQRTQQEDSAVYLCASSLEVRTRNTIYFGEGSWLTVV.

The chain joins TRBV6-5 to TRBJ2-7; a possible D gene is TRBD1 (7 bases). This CDR3 spans 13 amino acids. Germline CDR1 is MNHEY and CDR2 is SVGAGI. Trimming cost V 5 bases and J 7 bases, with 15 bases left between them. The CDR3 DNA follows: TGTGCCAGCAGTGCCAGGGGGGCAGCGGAGCAGTACTTC. Its translation: CASSARGAAEQYF.

Here the CDR3 reads CAITPGGNEKLFF. The CDR3 DNA follows: TGTGCCATCACACCAGGGGGGAATGAAAAACTGTTTTTT. V and J are TRBV6-6 and TRBJ1-4; the match to TRBD1 covers 7 bases. With V trimmed by 10 bases and J by 5 bases, 7 bases remained unmatched. Germline CDR1 is MNHNY and CDR2 is SVGAGI (reference sequence). CDR3 length: 13 amino acids.

A single count supports this clone. V gene TRBV5-4 combines with J gene TRBJ2-7; tentative D call: TRBD2 (6 bases). Trimming took off 4 bases at V and 0 bases at J, with 11 bases between the two ends. The CDR3 is 14 amino acids. Germline V gene lookup returns CDR1 SGHNT and CDR2 YYREEE (reference sequence). As DNA, the CDR3 is TGTGCCAGCAGCGTGGGACTGAACTCCTACGAGCAGTACTTC. This gives the protein CASSVGLNSYEQYF.

This clone has just one count. The chain has TRBV4-2 and TRBJ1-4; tentative D call: TRBD1 (5 bases). V lost 2 bases, J lost 2 bases, and 9 bases lay in between. Germline assignment: CDR1 LGHNA and CDR2 YNFKEQ. The CDR3 length is 15 residues. The CDR3 DNA reads as TGTGCCAGCAGCCAAAATTGGGGCACTAATGAAAAACTGTTTTTT. Translated: CASSQNWGTNEKLFF.

V gene TRBV5-1 combines with J gene TRBJ1-6; D is perhaps TRBD1 (5 bases). Germline V gives CDR1 SGHRS, CDR2 YFSETQ. The V and J ends lost 4 bases and 7 bases respectively, with 18 bases between them. There are 16 residues in the CDR3. CDR3 sequence reads: CASSRGLGGTNSPLHF. The CDR3 DNA reads TGCGCCAGCAGCCGGGGGTTGGGGGGAACCAATTCACCCCTCCACTTT.

The chain is built from TRBV7-9 and TRBJ2-7, with 8 bases matching TRBD1. The trim removed 5 bases at V and 3 bases at J, leaving 3 bases unmatched. This CDR3 has 13 amino acids. The germline V gene encodes CDR1 SEHNR and CDR2 FQNEAQ (reference sequence). The CDR3 DNA sequence: TGTGCCAGCAGCCCAGGACAGGGCTACGAGCAGTACTTC. Residues: CASSPGQGYEQYF.

The chain is built from TRBV7-2 and TRBJ2-1; 7 nucleotides match TRBD1. V dropped 5 bases and J dropped 7; count of bases not matched to a gene: 5. This CDR3 has 13 amino acids. Germline V CDR1 and CDR2: SGHTA, FQGNSA. CDR3 region: CASSPDRANEQFF. DNA for the CDR3: TGTGCCAGCAGCCCTGACAGGGCTAATGAGCAGTTCTTC. Variable domain in full (rest from reference TRBV7-2 and TRBJ2-1): GAGVSQSPSNKVTEKGKDVELRCDPISGHTALYWYRQSLGQGLEFLIYFQGNSAPDKSGLPSDRFSAERTGGSVSTLTIQRTQQEDSAVYLCASSPDRANEQFFGPGTRLTVL.

This clone was counted once. This chain links TRBV6-5 with TRBJ2-7; possibly TRBD1 for D (6 bases). Trimming took off 6 bases at V and 3 bases at J, with 12 bases between the two ends. Germline V gene data show CDR1 as MNHEY and CDR2 as SVGAGI. This CDR3 is 13 amino acids long. Here the CDR3 DNA reads TGTGCCAGCAGGAGGGGGTCGGACTACGAGCAGTACTTC. Its protein is CASRRGSDYEQYF.

This sequence joins TRBV19 and TRBJ2-5; 10 bases are a match to TRBD1. The V gene end was trimmed by 5 bases and the J gene end by 2 bases; junction bases not matched to a gene: 14. From germline, CDR1 is LNHDA and CDR2 SQIVND (reference sequence). CDR3 length: 18 amino acids. CDR3 residues: CASSDTGTGAGGQETQYF. The CDR3 nucleotides are TGTGCCAGTAGTGATACTGGGACAGGGGCCGGTGGGCAAGAGACCCAGTACTTC. Full variable domain (rest looked up from reference TRBV19 and TRBJ2-5): DGGITQSPKYLFRKEGQNVTLSCEQNLNHDAMYWYRQDPGQGLRLIYYSQIVNDFQKGDIAEGYSVSREKKESFPLTVTSAQKNPTAFYLCASSDTGTGAGGQETQYFGPGTRLLVL.

The CDR3 spells CASSLAQGSSYNEQFF. The CDR3 DNA follows: TGTGCCAGCAGCTTAGCACAGGGAAGCTCCTACAATGAGCAGTTCTTC. The chain recombines TRBV7-6 with TRBJ2-1; TRBD1 is a possible D gene (6 bases). CDR1 is SGHVS and CDR2 is FNYEAQ in the germline V gene. The CDR3 extends over 16 amino acids. V dropped 0 bases and J dropped 0 bases, with 9 bases sitting between them. Supplemented by reference TRBV7-6 and TRBJ2-1, the full variable domain reads GAGVSQSPRYKVTKRGQDVALRCDPISGHVSLYWYRQALGQGPEFLTYFNYEAQQDKSGLPNDRFSAERPEGSISTLTIQRTEQRDSAMYRCASSLAQGSSYNEQFFGPGTRLTVL.

This chain's CDR3 is CASSWTANTEAFF. CDR3 DNA sequence: TGCGCCAGCAGCTGGACAGCGAACACTGAAGCTTTCTTT. This chain joins TRBV5-1 and TRBJ1-1; D is perhaps TRBD1 (6 bases). Germline V gives CDR1 SGHRS, CDR2 YFSETQ. V was shortened by 3 bases and J by 1 base, with 7 bases between the two germline ends. The CDR3 runs to 13 residues. The variable domain in full, completed from reference TRBV5-1 and TRBJ1-1, reads KAGVTQTPRYLIKTRGQQVTLSCSPISGHRSVSWYQQTPGQGLQFLFEYFSETQRNKGNFPGRFSGRQFSNSRSEMNVSTLELGDSALYLCASSWTANTEAFFGQGTRLTVV.

The chain employs TRBV5-8 and TRBJ1-1; possibly TRBD1 for D (6 bases). Between the trimmed V and J ends, which lost 0 bases and 0 bases, there was a span of 9 bases. Per the germline V gene, CDR1 is SGHTS and CDR2 is YDEGEE. CDR3 length: 15 amino acids. The CDR3 region is CASSLGQGLNTEAFF. CDR3 DNA sequence: TGTGCCAGCAGCTTGGGGCAGGGGTTGAACACTGAAGCTTTCTTT.

To note about this clone: At one boundary the junction diverges from the germline segment, which might be a read error. The chain joins TRBV28 to TRBJ2-5, with D uncertain. The CDR3 sequence is 15 residues long. Germline V lookup: CDR1 MDHEN, CDR2 SYDVKM. The CDR3 DNA reads as TGTGCCAGCTGTAGTATACACGAGTGCCAAGAGGCCCAGTACTTC. Amino acid sequence: CASCSIHECQEAQYF.